This T cell receptor (beta chain) was identified in a study of shared clonotypes between healthy human individuals. This table comes from immunoSEQ multiplex PCR, and its TCRdb copy is limited to in-frame clones, with some not included. The sample lists about 2.4 million clones, approximately 93% occurring once. Germline V gene lookup returns CDR1 MGHRA and CDR2 YSYEKL. The V end lost 1 base, the J end lost 1 base, and 14 bases lay between the germline ends. CDR3 length: 16 amino acids. The TCR originated in a man aged 18-30 years in good health. Some clones in this sample may be carry-over from other donors' samples. What was sequenced was naive CD4+ T cells from PBMCs. The subset: CD45RA+ positively selected. This chain joins TRBV4-1 and TRBJ2-7; TRBD1 might be the D (6 bases). The CDR3 sequence: CASSQVLAGVSYEQYF. The CDR3 nucleotides read TGCGCCAGCAGCCAAGTCTTGGCAGGGGTTTCCTACGAGCAGTACTTC.